These 29 T cell receptor beta chains came from one sample sequenced in a study of T cell changes during pregnancy in multiple sclerosis. Generated by immunoSEQ multiplex PCR, the TCRdb table keeps only in-frame clones and is missing some. Of roughly 57,000 clones detected, 92% appear once; the ten largest clones hold about 0.6%. The sample consisted of CD4+ T cells from peripheral blood mononuclear cells, taken after pregnancy. The receptors stem from a female donor with multiple sclerosis, enrolled in a pregnancy study.

This chain uses TRBV28 with TRBJ2-7; D possibly corresponds to TRBD1 (6 bases). Germline V gene sequence: CDR1 MDHEN, CDR2 SYDVKM. CDR3 size: 14 residues. V was pared by 6 bases and J by 2 bases, with 14 bases between. The CDR3, as DNA: TGTGCCAGCAGAAAACAGGGTCCTACCTACGAGCAGTACTTC. Protein: CASRKQGPTYEQYF.

V and J are TRBV9 and TRBJ2-3; 12 bases are shared with TRBD1. CDR1 is SGDLS, CDR2 YYNGEE, per germline. V shed 4 bases and J 1 base; nucleotides not matched to a gene: 13. The CDR3 covers 19 residues. CDR3 in DNA: TGTGCCAGCAGCATAGCCGGGACAGGGGGCGCAGGAGGCACAGATACGCAGTATTTT. It codes for CASSIAGTGGAGGTDTQYF. The complete variable domain, with remaining parts taken from reference TRBV9 and TRBJ2-3, reads DSGVTQTPKHLITATGQRVTLRCSPRSGDLSVYWYQQSLDQGLQFLIQYYNGEERAKGNILERFSAQQFPDLHSELNLSSLELGDSALYFCASSIAGTGGAGGTDTQYFGPGTRLTVL.

The chain carries TRBV4-2 and TRBJ2-7, with 10 nucleotides matching TRBD2. Germline V gene data show CDR1 as LGHNA and CDR2 as YNFKEQ. The V and J ends lost 1 base and 6 bases, in that order; junction bases with no gene match: 3. This CDR3 has 14 residues. The CDR3 sequence is CASSQGGLAIEQYF. CDR3 sequence (DNA): TGTGCCAGCAGCCAAGGGGGACTAGCGATCGAGCAGTACTTC.

This clone appeared once. The genes are TRBV10-3 and TRBJ1-2; TRBD1 is a possible D gene (6 bases). There are 13 residues in the CDR3. Germline V CDR1 and CDR2: ENHRY, SYGVKD. Trimming left V 5 bases short and J 6 bases short, with 13 bases between. CDR3 in DNA: TGTGCCATCAGTTCCCTACAGGGAAATGGCTACACCTTC. The encoded protein is CAISSLQGNGYTF.

The CDR3 sequence: CSVAPRLSYEQYF. The CDR3 region has the DNA TGCAGCGTCGCCCCTAGGTTATCCTACGAGCAGTACTTC. The rearrangement uses TRBV29-1 and TRBJ2-7; no clear D. The V end was cut by 6 bases, the J end by 1 base, with 13 bases between. The germline gives CDR1 SQVTM, CDR2 ANQGSEA. This CDR3 comprises 13 residues.

The chain has TRBV7-9 and TRBJ1-2, with D tentatively TRBD1 (5 bases). V shed 4 bases and J shed 5 bases, with 17 bases lying between them. From germline, CDR1 is SEHNR and CDR2 FQNEAQ (reference sequence). The CDR3 has 15 amino acids. CDR3 bases: TGTGCCAGCAGCTCCCGGGGCGGGGGGGATTATGGCTACACCTTC. It yields the protein CASSSRGGGDYGYTF.

The V call is TRBV7-2, the J call TRBJ1-5, with 8 bases that match TRBD1. V lost 5 bases and J lost 6; bases outside the gene matches: 6. The CDR3 totals 14 residues. In germline, CDR1 is SGHTA, CDR2 FQGNSA. CDR3 amino acids: CASSPGQAGQPQHF. For the CDR3, the DNA is TGTGCCAGCAGCCCGGGACAGGCGGGTCAGCCCCAGCATTTT.

The V call is TRBV19, the J call TRBJ1-6; D gene ambiguous. This CDR3 has 15 amino acids. The germline CDR1 and CDR2 sequences are LNHDA and SQIVND (reference sequence). Trimming stripped 0 bases from V and 6 bases from J, with 9 bases between. The CDR3 DNA reads TGTGCCAGTAGTATAGAGGGCCAGGTTAATTCACCCCTCCACTTT. Its translation: CASSIEGQVNSPLHF.

The genes are TRBV5-6 and TRBJ1-3, with 7 bases aligning to TRBD1. CDR1 SGHDT and CDR2 YYEEEE come from the germline V gene. Trimming removed 2 bases from V and 11 bases from J; junction bases left unmatched: 7. This CDR3 is 13 amino acids long. In DNA, the CDR3 is TGTGCCAGCAGCTTTAGGGACAGTAGGTCCATATATTTT. This codes for CASSFRDSRSIYF.

This chain joins TRBV30 and TRBJ2-7; D is perhaps TRBD1 (6 bases). V was cut by 0 bases and J by 7 bases, with 16 bases left in between. Germline V gene lookup returns CDR1 GTSNPN and CDR2 SVGIG (reference sequence). The CDR3 is made up of 14 amino acids. CDR3 sequence: CAWSVPGQGFEQYF. The CDR3 DNA follows: TGTGCCTGGAGTGTACCAGGTCAGGGGTTTGAGCAGTACTTC.

This clone was detected a few times. The gene calls are TRBV7-3 and TRBJ1-3; unclear D gene. The CDR3 extends over 14 amino acids. The germline V gene encodes CDR1 SGHTA and CDR2 FQGTGA. V was trimmed by 5 bases and J by 0 bases, leaving 8 bases between them. CDR3 amino acids: CASSAGISGNTIYF. DNA for the CDR3: TGTGCCAGCAGCGCAGGAATCTCTGGAAACACCATATATTTT.

This sequence joins TRBV9 and TRBJ2-2; 10 bases align to TRBD1. The trim removed 4 bases at V and 7 bases at J, leaving 10 bases unmatched. There are 16 residues in the CDR3. The germline V gene has CDR1 SGDLS and CDR2 YYNGEE. CDR3 bases: TGTGCCAGCAGCCCTCGCCGGACAGGGGGGTTCGGGGAGCTGTTTTTT. Translation: CASSPRRTGGFGELFF.

The V gene is TRBV2, the J gene TRBJ2-2; D is unresolved. The germline V and J ends were trimmed by 6 bases and 4 bases, with 9 bases remaining between them. This CDR3 has 13 amino acids. CDR1 is SNHLY and CDR2 is FYNNEI in the germline V gene. CDR3 residues: CASRRSGTGELFF. The DNA of the CDR3 is TGTGCCAGCAGGAGGAGTGGCACCGGGGAGCTGTTTTTT.

The chain carries TRBV7-9 and TRBJ1-1; 7 bases map to TRBD1. Per the germline V gene, CDR1 is SEHNR and CDR2 is FQNEAQ (reference sequence). The junction had 5 bases not matched to a gene; V was cut back by 3 bases and J by 1 base. This CDR3 comprises 15 residues. CDR3 sequence (DNA): TGTGCCAGCAGCTTCACCACAGGGGAGAACACTGAAGCTTTCTTT. As protein: CASSFTTGENTEAFF.

The chain combines TRBV19 with TRBJ1-2; D is possibly TRBD1 (6 bases). Germline CDR1 and CDR2: LNHDA and SQIVND (reference sequence). This CDR3 has 13 amino acids. Trimming removed 3 bases from V and 2 bases from J, with 7 bases in between. CDR3 nucleotide sequence: TGTGCCAGTAGTATTACAGGGAACTATGGCTACACCTTC. It yields the protein CASSITGNYGYTF.

V usage is TRBV4-3 and J usage is TRBJ1-3; perhaps TRBD1 as D (5 bases). CDR1 is LGHNA and CDR2 is YSLEER in the germline V gene. This CDR3 has 14 amino acids. The germline V and J ends were trimmed by 0 bases and 4 bases, with 7 bases remaining between them. This chain's CDR3 is CASSQEAGGNTIYF. The CDR3 DNA follows: TGCGCCAGCAGCCAAGAGGCAGGGGGAAACACCATATATTTT.

This chain joins TRBV9 and TRBJ2-1; 8 bases match TRBD2. This CDR3 has 15 amino acids. Germline assignment: CDR1 SGDLS and CDR2 YYNGEE. Germline trimming cut 4 bases from V and 5 bases from J; bases unmatched to any gene: 8. In nucleotides, the CDR3 is TGTGCCAGCAGCACCCTAGGGACTAGGAACAATGAGCAGTTCTTC. It encodes CASSTLGTRNNEQFF.

V gene TRBV2 combines with J gene TRBJ2-5; 7 bases fit TRBD1. The V segment lost 8 bases and the J segment 8 bases; nucleotides outside the gene matches: 17. Looked up from germline, CDR1 is SNHLY and CDR2 is FYNNEI. The CDR3 consists of 15 residues. The CDR3 DNA reads as TGTGCCAGCTACACTCCGGGACAGCCCACTATAACCCAGTACTTC. Protein sequence: CASYTPGQPTITQYF.

The chain uses TRBV7-8 and TRBJ2-2, with 12 bases matching TRBD2. The CDR3 runs to 15 residues. V shed 5 bases, J shed 5 bases, and the junction held 3 bases outside the gene matches. Germline V CDR1 and CDR2: SGHVS, FQNEAQ. This chain's CDR3 is CASSRLAGVTGELFF. Here the CDR3 DNA reads TGTGCCAGCAGCCGACTAGCGGGAGTTACCGGGGAGCTGTTTTTT.

The chain has TRBV5-4 and TRBJ1-1, with D perhaps matching TRBD1 (6 bases). The CDR3 loop spans 14 amino acids. The V end lost 4 bases, the J end lost 4 bases, and 14 bases lay between the germline ends. Germline V gene lookup returns CDR1 SGHNT and CDR2 YYREEE (reference sequence). CDR3 protein: CASSPAGAVTEAFF. The CDR3 DNA is TGTGCCAGCAGCCCGGCGGGGGCAGTCACTGAAGCTTTCTTT.

This sequence joins TRBV7-2 and TRBJ1-2; 7 bases agree with TRBD1. The germline V gene has CDR1 SGHTA and CDR2 FQGNSA. The CDR3 is made up of 14 amino acids. The ends lost 1 base at V and 8 bases at J; junction bases unmatched: 7. Here the CDR3 reads CASSLGWTGSGYTF. The DNA of the CDR3 is TGTGCCAGCAGCTTAGGGTGGACAGGTTCGGGCTACACCTTC. Complete variable domain (other parts from reference TRBV7-2 and TRBJ1-2): GAGVSQSPSNKVTEKGKDVELRCDPISGHTALYWYRQSLGQGLEFLIYFQGNSAPDKSGLPSDRFSAERTGGSVSTLTIQRTQQEDSAVYLCASSLGWTGSGYTFGSGTRLTVV.

V is TRBV10-2 and J is TRBJ2-1; TRBD2 aligns across 7 bases. CDR3 length: 15 amino acids. Looked up from germline, CDR1 is WSHSY and CDR2 is SAAADI. The trim removed 6 bases at V and 4 bases at J, leaving 9 bases unmatched. The CDR3 coding sequence is TGCGCCAGCAGGAAGAGCGGGGAACGGTACAATGAGCAGTTCTTC. Residues: CASRKSGERYNEQFF.

V and J are TRBV29-1 and TRBJ2-5; tentatively, D is TRBD1 (5 bases). The CDR3 length is 14 residues. Trimming took 4 bases from V and 2 from J, leaving 14 bases between them. The germline gives CDR1 SQVTM, CDR2 ANQGSEA. CDR3 loop: CSVAAAGRQETQYF. For the CDR3, the DNA is TGCAGCGTTGCTGCGGCAGGGCGACAAGAGACCCAGTACTTC.

The CDR3 loop is CASSVGQVSYEQYF. The CDR3 nucleotides read TGTGCCAGCAGCGTAGGACAGGTCTCCTACGAGCAGTACTTC. This chain links TRBV9 with TRBJ2-7, with TRBD1 as a possible D gene (6 bases). This CDR3 spans 14 amino acids. The V gene lost 0 bases and the J gene lost 0 bases, with 7 bases spanning the gap. CDR1 SGDLS and CDR2 YYNGEE come from the germline V gene.

The rearrangement links TRBV6-5 to TRBJ1-5; weak D call: TRBD1 (6 bases). This CDR3 is built from 14 residues. CDR1 is MNHEY, CDR2 SVGAGI, per germline. Between the trimmed V and J ends, which lost 6 bases and 11 bases, there was a span of 20 bases. The CDR3 nucleotides are TGTGCCAGCAGAAATCCGGGGGCCGGGGGGGCCCAGCATTTT. Amino acids: CASRNPGAGGAQHF.

The gene calls are TRBV25-1 and TRBJ1-2, with 9 positions matching TRBD1. The CDR3 totals 16 residues. With 4 bases clipped from V and 8 bases from J, the junction kept 14 bases outside the gene matches. CDR1 and CDR2 (germline): MGHDK, SYGVNS. This chain's CDR3 is CASSGQGVTPPRGYTF. CDR3 in DNA: TGTGCCAGCAGTGGACAGGGGGTTACCCCTCCGAGGGGCTACACCTTC.

V usage is TRBV18 and J usage is TRBJ1-6, with D unresolved. CDR3 length: 15 amino acids. CDR1 and CDR2 from the germline V gene are KGHSH and LQKENI. The V and J ends lost 4 bases and 8 bases respectively, with 15 bases between them. The CDR3 reads CASSLLGQEDSPLHF. The CDR3 DNA reads TGTGCCAGCTCACTCCTGGGCCAGGAGGATTCACCCCTCCACTTT.

The chain joins TRBV5-3 to TRBJ2-1, with 7 nucleotides matching TRBD2. TRBV5-3 has ORF status, its function being uncertain. CDR3 length: 18 residues. J was trimmed by 0 bases and V by 0 bases; bases with no gene match: 9. The CDR3 DNA follows: TGTGCCAGAAGCTTGGCCCCTACTAGCGAGAGCTCCTACAATGAGCAGTTCTTC. The encoded protein is CARSLAPTSESSYNEQFF.

V gene TRBV7-2 combines with J gene TRBJ2-5; the match to TRBD2 covers 7 bases. The CDR3 has 14 residues. Germline V gene data show CDR1 as SGHTA and CDR2 as FQGNSA. The J segment lost 5 bases and the V segment lost 5 bases, leaving 8 bases of the junction unmatched. CDR3 DNA sequence: TGTGCCAGCAGCCTGCCGCGGGGGTGGGAGACCCAGTACTTC. Amino acids: CASSLPRGWETQYF.